The 20 T cell receptor beta chains listed next were all sequenced from one sample in a study of CD8+ T cells in alopecia areata. The authors extracted RNA and reverse transcribed it into cDNA as the sequencing template. The data were produced by immunoSEQ multiplex PCR, yet TCRdb's version contains in-frame clones alone and is incomplete. The sample includes 95,000 to 120,000 clones, 45% to 60% seen only once; the top ten take over 20%. The sample was NKG2D-low CD8+ T cells sorted from blood. The origin of the receptors is a human donor with alopecia areata.

The chain has TRBV7-9 and TRBJ2-1; no clear D gene. CDR1 is SEHNR and CDR2 is FQNEAQ in the germline V gene (reference sequence). There are 14 residues in the CDR3. Trimming pared 2 bases from V and 9 bases from J, leaving 14 bases between. CDR3 nucleotides: TGTGCCAGCAGCTTACGACTTGACGGCAGTGAGCAGTTCTTC. Translation gives CASSLRLDGSEQFF. Supplemented by reference TRBV7-9 and TRBJ2-1, the full variable domain reads DTGVSQNPRHKITKRGQNVTFRCDPISEHNRLYWYRQTLGQGPEFLTYFQNEAQLEKSRLLSDRFSAERPKGSFSTLEIQRTEQGDSAMYLCASSLRLDGSEQFFGPGTRLTVL.

The chain joins TRBV4-2 to TRBJ2-1; the match to TRBD2 covers 9 bases. Germline-derived CDR1 and CDR2 are LGHNA and YNFKEQ. This CDR3 spans 15 amino acids. After removal of 3 bases from V and 3 bases from J, the junction contained 3 bases not matched to a gene. CDR3 DNA sequence: TGTGCCAGCAGCCAGGATAGCGGGAGCTACAATGAGCAGTTCTTC. It encodes CASSQDSGSYNEQFF.

V and J are TRBV19 and TRBJ2-1; 9 nucleotides align to TRBD2. The ends lost 5 bases at V and 8 bases at J; junction bases unmatched: 13. This CDR3 spans 16 amino acids. Germline V gene sequence: CDR1 LNHDA, CDR2 SQIVND (reference sequence). The chain's CDR3 is CASSGGGRAHLDEQFF. DNA of the CDR3: TGTGCCAGTAGTGGGGGCGGGAGGGCTCACCTGGATGAGCAGTTCTTC.

The rearrangement uses TRBV2 and TRBJ2-7; 7 bases fit TRBD2. The V and J ends lost 7 bases and 1 base, in that order; junction bases with no gene match: 13. CDR1 SNHLY and CDR2 FYNNEI come from the germline V gene. This CDR3 is built from 16 residues. The CDR3 nucleotides read TGTGCCAGCACTGACCCTGGGGGAGGGATATCCTACGAGCAGTACTTC. As protein: CASTDPGGGISYEQYF. The full variable domain, in which reference TRBV2 and TRBJ2-7 provide the parts outside the CDR3, is EPEVTQTPSHQVTQMGQEVILRCVPISNHLYFYWYRQILGQKVEFLVSFYNNEISEKSEIFDDQFSVERPDGSNFTLKIRSTKLEDSAMYFCASTDPGGGISYEQYFGPGTRLTVT.

This clone was counted only a few times. This chain links TRBV6-5 with TRBJ2-2; D is perhaps TRBD2 (5 bases). Germline V gives CDR1 MNHEY, CDR2 SVGAGI. The V and J ends lost 4 bases and 4 bases respectively, with 13 bases between them. CDR3 length: 15 residues. CDR3: CASSFRADGTGELFF. In nucleotides, the CDR3 is TGTGCCAGCAGTTTCAGAGCGGACGGCACCGGGGAGCTGTTTTTT.

This chain connects TRBV7-8 to TRBJ1-5, with a tentative D call TRBD1 (6 bases). Germline values: CDR1 SGHVS, CDR2 FQNEAQ. Deletions cut 2 bases from V and 7 bases from J, with 18 bases between. CDR3 length equals 16 residues. DNA of the CDR3: TGTGCCAGCAGCTTATTCGCCGGGGGGCGCGGACAGCCCCAGCATTTT. This sequence encodes CASSLFAGGRGQPQHF.

The gene calls are TRBV5-1 and TRBJ1-1; weak D call: TRBD1 (5 bases). V lost 1 base, J lost 6 bases, and 19 bases lay in between. The CDR3 is 16 amino acids. Germline CDR1 and CDR2: SGHRS and YFSETQ. CDR3: CASSLFRQGQGSEAFF. For the CDR3, the DNA is TGCGCCAGCAGCTTGTTCCGGCAGGGCCAAGGGTCTGAAGCTTTCTTT.

The rearrangement joins TRBV11-2 to TRBJ2-7; D tentatively fits TRBD1 or TRBD2 (5 bases each). The CDR3 sequence is 13 residues long. Deletions cut 5 bases from V and 2 bases from J, with 10 bases between. Looked up from germline, CDR1 is SGHAT and CDR2 is FQNNGV. The CDR3 reads CASSRDGAYEQYF. The DNA of the CDR3 is TGTGCCAGCAGCCGGGACGGAGCCTACGAGCAGTACTTC.

V is TRBV7-3 and J is TRBJ2-2; the D is unclear. Between the trimmed V and J ends, which lost 4 bases and 2 bases, there was a span of 2 bases. Germline assignment: CDR1 SGHTA and CDR2 FQGTGA. CDR3 size: 12 residues. CDR3 DNA: TGTGCCAGCAGCTCAAACACCGGGGAGCTGTTTTTT. Its translation: CASSSNTGELFF.

This clone was found a few times. The rearrangement joins TRBV10-3 to TRBJ2-7; a possible D gene is TRBD1 (6 bases). This CDR3 has 13 residues. V lost 0 bases to trimming and J lost 7 bases, with 10 bases between them. Germline values: CDR1 ENHRY, CDR2 SYGVKD. CDR3 in amino acids: CAISESGTREQYF. The CDR3 nucleotides are TGTGCCATCAGTGAGTCTGGGACACGGGAGCAGTACTTC.

Only a few counts were recorded for this clone. The V call is TRBV13, the J call TRBJ2-7; no clear D gene. CDR1 is PRHDT and CDR2 is FYEKMQ in the germline V gene (reference sequence). V was pared by 0 bases and J by 2 bases, with 5 bases between. The length of the CDR3 is 13 residues. The CDR3 loop reads CASSLGLTYEQYF. The CDR3 DNA follows: TGTGCCAGCAGCTTAGGCCTTACCTACGAGCAGTACTTC.

The chain combines TRBV7-9 with TRBJ2-7; D unclear. Germline V lookup: CDR1 SEHNR, CDR2 FQNEAQ (reference sequence). The ends were cut back, 1 base at V and 7 bases at J, with 17 bases in the middle. The CDR3 spans 15 residues. The CDR3 DNA reads as TGTGCCAGCAGCTTAGAGTCGACTGTGCGCCGGGAGCAGTACTTC. It translates to CASSLESTVRREQYF.

DNA for the CDR3: TGTGCCAGCAGCGTAGTAACTAGCAGACACAATGAGCAGTTCTTC. Translation: CASSVVTSRHNEQFF. The V and J genes are TRBV9 and TRBJ2-1; D is perhaps TRBD2 (6 bases). Per germline, CDR1 SGDLS and CDR2 YYNGEE. The V end was cut by 0 bases, the J end by 5 bases, with 12 bases between. CDR3 size: 15 residues. The whole variable domain, filled in from reference TRBV9 and TRBJ2-1, reads DSGVTQTPKHLITATGQRVTLRCSPRSGDLSVYWYQQSLDQGLQFLIQYYNGEERAKGNILERFSAQQFPDLHSELNLSSLELGDSALYFCASSVVTSRHNEQFFGPGTRLTVL.

The chain uses TRBV14 and TRBJ2-3; 9 bases map to TRBD2. The germline V gene encodes CDR1 SGHDN and CDR2 FVKESK. The V segment lost 4 bases and the J segment 2 bases; nucleotides outside the gene matches: 19. The length of the CDR3 is 20 residues. The CDR3 nucleotides are TGTGCCAGCAGCCCGCGCCCGGGACTAGCACGTGTGCGTAACACAGATACGCAGTATTTT. Translated: CASSPRPGLARVRNTDTQYF.

The chain links TRBV7-9 to TRBJ1-4; D gene uncertain. Germline V gives CDR1 SEHNR, CDR2 FQNEAQ (reference sequence). The V end lost 1 base, the J end lost 14 bases, and 20 bases lay between the germline ends. The CDR3 sequence is 15 residues long. In DNA, the CDR3 is TGTGCCAGCAGCTTAGGTGGTTGGGGAACGTTCACTCTGTTTTTT. This codes for CASSLGGWGTFTLFF.

The genes are TRBV28 and TRBJ2-1, with 10 bases matching TRBD2. Germline values: CDR1 MDHEN, CDR2 SYDVKM. The CDR3 extends over 13 amino acids. Trimming removed 10 bases from V and 10 bases from J; junction bases left unmatched: 10. CDR3 sequence reads: CATSSLAGEEQFF. Written as DNA, the CDR3 is TGTGCCACCAGCAGTCTAGCGGGAGAGGAGCAGTTCTTC.

This rearrangement joins TRBV5-1 to TRBJ2-3, with D unresolved. CDR1 and CDR2 from the germline V gene are SGHRS and YFSETQ. The CDR3 totals 14 residues. The V and J ends lost 4 bases and 1 base respectively, with 10 bases between them. The CDR3 nucleotides read TGCGCCAGCAGCCTCTCGGATCGCACAGATACGCAGTATTTT. As protein: CASSLSDRTDTQYF.

The J gene is TRBJ2-7, the V gene TRBV7-6; 12 bases map to TRBD2. Germline lookup yields CDR1 SGHVS and CDR2 FNYEAQ. There are 15 residues in the CDR3. V gave up 5 bases and J gave up 7 bases; unmatched junction bases: 9. CDR3 residues: CASSATSGRTWEQYF. The CDR3 DNA reads TGTGCCAGCAGCGCTACTAGCGGGAGGACTTGGGAGCAGTACTTC.

This clone occurred a few times. The CDR3 sequence is CASSFSVGVRSYEQYF. The CDR3 nucleotides read TGTGCCAGCAGTTTCTCAGTAGGGGTTCGGTCCTACGAGCAGTACTTC. V and J are TRBV27 and TRBJ2-5; D might be TRBD1 (5 bases). The last part of the DNA fits TRBJ2-7 better; the J call may be wrong. The CDR3 sequence is 16 residues long. Per the germline V gene, CDR1 is MNHEY and CDR2 is SMNVEV (reference sequence).

V gene TRBV29-1 combines with J gene TRBJ2-2, with 8 bases fitting TRBD2. CDR1 is SQVTM, CDR2 ANQGSEA, per germline. The CDR3 is made up of 15 amino acids. The V segment lost 8 bases and the J segment 4 bases; nucleotides outside the gene matches: 12. The CDR3 protein is CSFTAGDPSTGELFF. In nucleotides, the CDR3 is TGCAGCTTCACAGCGGGAGACCCGAGCACCGGGGAGCTGTTTTTT.